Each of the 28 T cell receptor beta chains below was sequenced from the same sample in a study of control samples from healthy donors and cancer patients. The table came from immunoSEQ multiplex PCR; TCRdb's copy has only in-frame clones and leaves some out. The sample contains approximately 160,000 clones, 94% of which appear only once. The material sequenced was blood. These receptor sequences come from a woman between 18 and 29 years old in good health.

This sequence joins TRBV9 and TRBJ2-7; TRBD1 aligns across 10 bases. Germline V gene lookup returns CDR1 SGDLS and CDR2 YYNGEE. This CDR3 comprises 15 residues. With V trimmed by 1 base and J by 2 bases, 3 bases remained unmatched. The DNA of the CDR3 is TGTGCCAGCAGCGTAATGGGACAGGGGACCTACGAGCAGTACTTC. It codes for CASSVMGQGTYEQYF.

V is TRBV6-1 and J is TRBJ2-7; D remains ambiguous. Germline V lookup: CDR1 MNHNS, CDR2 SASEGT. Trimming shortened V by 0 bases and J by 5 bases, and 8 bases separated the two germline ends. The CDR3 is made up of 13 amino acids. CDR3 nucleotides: TGTGCCAGCAGTGAAGCGCCAGAGGACGAGCAGTACTTC. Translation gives CASSEAPEDEQYF.

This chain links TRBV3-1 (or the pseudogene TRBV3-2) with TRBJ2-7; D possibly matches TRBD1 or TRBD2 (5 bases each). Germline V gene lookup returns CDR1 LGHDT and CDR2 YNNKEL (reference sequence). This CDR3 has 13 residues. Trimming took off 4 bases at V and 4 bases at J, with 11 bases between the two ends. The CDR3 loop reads CASSRGAGYEQYF. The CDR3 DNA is TGTGCCAGCAGCCGAGGGGCAGGGTACGAGCAGTACTTC.

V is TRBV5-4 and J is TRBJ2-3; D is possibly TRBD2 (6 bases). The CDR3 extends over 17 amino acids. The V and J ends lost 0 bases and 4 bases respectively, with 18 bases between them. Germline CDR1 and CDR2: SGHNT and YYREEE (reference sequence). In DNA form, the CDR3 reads TGTGCCAGCAGCTTGGCCCCACGGGGAGGTCGTCCAGATACGCAGTATTTT. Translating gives CASSLAPRGGRPDTQYF. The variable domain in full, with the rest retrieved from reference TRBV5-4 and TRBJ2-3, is ETGVTQSPTHLIKTRGQQVTLRCSSQSGHNTVSWYQQALGQGPQFIFQYYREEENGRGNFPPRFSGLQFPNYSSELNVNALELDDSALYLCASSLAPRGGRPDTQYFGPGTRLTVL.

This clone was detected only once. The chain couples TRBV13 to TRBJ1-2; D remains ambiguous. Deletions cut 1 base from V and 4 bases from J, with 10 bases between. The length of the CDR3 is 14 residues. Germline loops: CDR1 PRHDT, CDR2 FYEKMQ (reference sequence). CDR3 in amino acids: CASSLAGSAYGYTF. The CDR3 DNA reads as TGTGCCAGCAGCTTAGCGGGCAGTGCCTATGGCTACACCTTC.

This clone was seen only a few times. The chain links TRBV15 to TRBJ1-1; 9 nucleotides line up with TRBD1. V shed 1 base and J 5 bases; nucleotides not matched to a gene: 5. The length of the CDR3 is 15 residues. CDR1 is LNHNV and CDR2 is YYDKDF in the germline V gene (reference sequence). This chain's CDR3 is CATSRGGQGRTEAFF. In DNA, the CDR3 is TGTGCCACCAGCAGAGGGGGACAGGGTCGGACTGAAGCTTTCTTT.

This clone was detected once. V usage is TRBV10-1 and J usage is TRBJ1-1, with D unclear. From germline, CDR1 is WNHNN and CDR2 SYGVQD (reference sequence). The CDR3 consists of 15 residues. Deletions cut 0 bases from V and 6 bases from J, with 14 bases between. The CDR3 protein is CASSESMRDAAEAFF. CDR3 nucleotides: TGCGCCAGCAGTGAGTCGATGAGAGACGCGGCTGAAGCTTTCTTT.

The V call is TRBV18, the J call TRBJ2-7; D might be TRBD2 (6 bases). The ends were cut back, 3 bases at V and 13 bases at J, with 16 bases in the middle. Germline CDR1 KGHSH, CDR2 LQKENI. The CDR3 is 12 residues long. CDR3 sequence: CASSPRRDGVYF. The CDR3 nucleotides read TGTGCCAGCTCACCGCGGAGGGACGGGGTCTACTTC. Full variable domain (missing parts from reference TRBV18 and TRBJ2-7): NAGVMQNPRHLVRRRGQEARLRCSPMKGHSHVYWYRQLPEEGLKFMVYLQKENIIDESGMPKERFSAEFPKEGPSILRIQQVVRGDSAAYFCASSPRRDGVYFGPGTRLTVT.

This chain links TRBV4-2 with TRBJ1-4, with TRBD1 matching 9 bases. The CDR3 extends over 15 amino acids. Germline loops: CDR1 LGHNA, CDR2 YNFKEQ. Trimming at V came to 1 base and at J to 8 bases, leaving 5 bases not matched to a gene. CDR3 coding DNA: TGTGCCAGCAGCCAAGCCGGGACAGGGTCGGAAAAACTGTTTTTT. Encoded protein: CASSQAGTGSEKLFF.

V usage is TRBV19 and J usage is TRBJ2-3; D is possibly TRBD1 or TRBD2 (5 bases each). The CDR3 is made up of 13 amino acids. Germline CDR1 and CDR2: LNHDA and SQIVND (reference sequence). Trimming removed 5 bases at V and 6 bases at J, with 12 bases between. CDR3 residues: CASSDRGADTQYF. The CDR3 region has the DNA TGTGCCAGTAGTGACCGGGGCGCCGATACGCAGTATTTT.

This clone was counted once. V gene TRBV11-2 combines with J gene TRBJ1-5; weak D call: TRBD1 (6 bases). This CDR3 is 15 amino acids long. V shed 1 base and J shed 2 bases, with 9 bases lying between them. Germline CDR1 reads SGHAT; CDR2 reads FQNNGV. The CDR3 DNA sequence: TGTGCCAGCAGCTTAGCGGGGGGCCGCAATCAGCCCCAGCATTTT. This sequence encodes CASSLAGGRNQPQHF.

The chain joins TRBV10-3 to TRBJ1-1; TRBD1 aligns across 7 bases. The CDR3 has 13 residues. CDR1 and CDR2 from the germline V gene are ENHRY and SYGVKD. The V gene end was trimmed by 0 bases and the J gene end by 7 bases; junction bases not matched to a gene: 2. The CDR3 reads CAISESQGGEAFF. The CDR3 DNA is TGTGCCATCAGTGAGTCCCAGGGGGGTGAAGCTTTCTTT.

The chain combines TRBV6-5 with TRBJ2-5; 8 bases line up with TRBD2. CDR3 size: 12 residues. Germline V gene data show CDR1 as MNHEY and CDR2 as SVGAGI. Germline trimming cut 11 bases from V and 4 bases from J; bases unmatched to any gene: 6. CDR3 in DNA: TGTGCCGCCCGCCGGGAGGGAGAGACCCAGTACTTC. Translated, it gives CAARREGETQYF.

The CDR3 nucleotides read TGTGCCAGCAGCTTCGGTACCGGGACTAGCGGGGGTGCAGATACGCAGTATTTT. Protein: CASSFGTGTSGGADTQYF. The genes are TRBV11-3 and TRBJ2-3; TRBD2 aligns across 14 bases. V lost 3 bases and J lost 4; bases outside the gene matches: 9. CDR1 is SGHNT and CDR2 is YENEEA in the germline V gene. The CDR3 contains 18 residues.

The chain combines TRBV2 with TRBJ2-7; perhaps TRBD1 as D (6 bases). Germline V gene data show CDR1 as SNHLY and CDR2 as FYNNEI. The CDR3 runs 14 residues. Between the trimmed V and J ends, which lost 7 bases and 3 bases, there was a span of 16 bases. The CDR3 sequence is CASKRRTEDYEQYF. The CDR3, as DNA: TGTGCCAGCAAGAGGAGGACAGAAGACTACGAGCAGTACTTC.

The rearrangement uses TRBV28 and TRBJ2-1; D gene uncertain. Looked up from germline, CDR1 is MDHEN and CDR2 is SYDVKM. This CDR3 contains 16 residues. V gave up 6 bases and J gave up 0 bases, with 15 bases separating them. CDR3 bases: TGTGCCAGCAGGCCCCCGGGTTCTATCTCCTACAATGAGCAGTTCTTC. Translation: CASRPPGSISYNEQFF.

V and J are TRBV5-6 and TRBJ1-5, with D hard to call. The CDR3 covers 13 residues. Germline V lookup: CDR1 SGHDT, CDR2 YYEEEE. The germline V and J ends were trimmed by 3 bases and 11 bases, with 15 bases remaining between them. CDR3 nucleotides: TGTGCCAGCAGCTCTTCGGGGTCCACAGCCCAGCATTTT. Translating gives CASSSSGSTAQHF.

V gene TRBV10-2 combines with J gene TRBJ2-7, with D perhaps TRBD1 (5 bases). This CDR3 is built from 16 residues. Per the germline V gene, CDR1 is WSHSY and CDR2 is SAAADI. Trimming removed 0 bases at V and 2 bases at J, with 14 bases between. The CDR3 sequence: CASSESAGNRPYEQYF. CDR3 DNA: TGCGCCAGCAGTGAGTCGGCAGGGAACCGCCCCTACGAGCAGTACTTC.

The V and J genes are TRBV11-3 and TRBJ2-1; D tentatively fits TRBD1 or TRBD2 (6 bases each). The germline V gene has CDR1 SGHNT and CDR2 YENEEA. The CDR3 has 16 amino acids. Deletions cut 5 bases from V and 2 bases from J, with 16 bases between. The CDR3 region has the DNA TGTGCCAGCAGCCCGCACATCGGGGGCCCCTACAATGAGCAGTTCTTC. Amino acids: CASSPHIGGPYNEQFF.

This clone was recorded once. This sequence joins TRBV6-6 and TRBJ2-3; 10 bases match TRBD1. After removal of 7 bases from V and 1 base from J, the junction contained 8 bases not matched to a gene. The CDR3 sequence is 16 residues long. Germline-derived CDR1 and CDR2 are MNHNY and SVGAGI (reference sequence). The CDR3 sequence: CASTTTGTGGTDTQYF. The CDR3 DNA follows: TGTGCCAGCACCACGACCGGGACAGGGGGCACAGATACGCAGTATTTT.

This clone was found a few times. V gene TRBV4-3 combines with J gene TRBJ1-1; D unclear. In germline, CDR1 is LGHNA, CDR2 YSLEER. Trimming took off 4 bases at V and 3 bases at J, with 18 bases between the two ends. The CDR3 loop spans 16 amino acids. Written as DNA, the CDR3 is TGCGCCAGCAGCCTACGCTTTTATTACGGGGACACTGAAGCTTTCTTT. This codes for CASSLRFYYGDTEAFF.

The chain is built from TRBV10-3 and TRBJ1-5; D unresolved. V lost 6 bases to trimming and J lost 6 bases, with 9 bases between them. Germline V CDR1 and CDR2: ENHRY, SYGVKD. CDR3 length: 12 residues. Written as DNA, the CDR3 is TGTGCCATCAGCGGCGGTGGTCAGCCCCAGCATTTT. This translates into CAISGGGQPQHF.

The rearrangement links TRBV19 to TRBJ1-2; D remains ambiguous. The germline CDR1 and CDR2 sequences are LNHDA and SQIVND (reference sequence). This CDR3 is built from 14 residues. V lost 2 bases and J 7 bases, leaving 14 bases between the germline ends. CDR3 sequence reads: CASSIRDLGFGYTF. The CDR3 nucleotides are TGTGCCAGTAGTATACGGGATTTAGGTTTTGGCTACACCTTC. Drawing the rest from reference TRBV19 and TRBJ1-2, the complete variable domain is DGGITQSPKYLFRKEGQNVTLSCEQNLNHDAMYWYRQDPGQGLRLIYYSQIVNDFQKGDIAEGYSVSREKKESFPLTVTSAQKNPTAFYLCASSIRDLGFGYTFGSGTRLTVV.

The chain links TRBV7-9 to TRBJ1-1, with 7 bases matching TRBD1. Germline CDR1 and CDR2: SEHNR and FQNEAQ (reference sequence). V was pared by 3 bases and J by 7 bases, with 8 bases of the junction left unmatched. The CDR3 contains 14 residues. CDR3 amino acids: CASSLGDRVNEAFF. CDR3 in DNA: TGTGCCAGCAGCTTGGGAGACAGGGTTAATGAAGCTTTCTTT.

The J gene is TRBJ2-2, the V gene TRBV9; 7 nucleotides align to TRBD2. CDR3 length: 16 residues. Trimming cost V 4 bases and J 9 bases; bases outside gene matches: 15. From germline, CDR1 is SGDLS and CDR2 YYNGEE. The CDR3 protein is CASSPPAREGLRELFF. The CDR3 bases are TGTGCCAGCAGCCCCCCCGCCAGGGAGGGTCTCCGGGAGCTGTTTTTT.

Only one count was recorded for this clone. The CDR3 nucleotides are TGTGCCAGCAGCTTGGATCGTCTAGCGGGAGAGTTTAAGTTCTTC. Protein: CASSLDRLAGEFKFF. This sequence joins TRBV5-6 and TRBJ2-1, with 10 bases identical to TRBD2. The junction had 11 bases not matched to a gene; V was cut back by 0 bases and J by 14 bases. Germline V gene data show CDR1 as SGHDT and CDR2 as YYEEEE. CDR3 size: 15 residues.

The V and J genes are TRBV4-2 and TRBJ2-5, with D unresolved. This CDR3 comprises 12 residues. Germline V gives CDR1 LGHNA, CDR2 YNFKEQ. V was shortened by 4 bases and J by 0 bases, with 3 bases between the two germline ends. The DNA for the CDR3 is TGTGCCAGCAGCCGATACCAAGAGACCCAGTACTTC. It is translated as CASSRYQETQYF.

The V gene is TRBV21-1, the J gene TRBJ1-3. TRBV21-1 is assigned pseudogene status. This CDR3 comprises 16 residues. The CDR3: CASSKAVPNSGNTIYF. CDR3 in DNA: TGTGCCAGCAGCAAAGCGGTCCCGAACTCTGGAAACACCATATATTTT.